What follows are 25 T cell receptor beta chains derived from one specimen sequenced in a study of identical twins. Via MiXCR, TCRdb re-called the 5' RACE reads, giving one row per CDR3 protein. The repertoire holds hundreds of thousands of distinct CDR3 sequences, with roughly 6% as singletons. Sample: naive T cells sorted from blood. Every receptor here comes from a man between 18 and 29 years old in good health.

This clonotype came up many times. This chain uses TRBV4-2 with TRBJ1-1; D gene unclear. Trimming cost V 3 bases and J 1 base, with 18 bases left between them. Germline assignment: CDR1 LGHNA and CDR2 YNFKEQ. This CDR3 is built from 17 residues. CDR3 coding DNA: TGTGCCAGCAGCCAGGGCGCTCTGGGTCTAGCGAACACTGAAGCTTTCTTT. Its translation: CASSQGALGLANTEAFF.

In this sample, this clonotype turned up many times. This sequence joins TRBV2 and TRBJ2-3; a weak D match, TRBD2 (5 bases). CDR1 is SNHLY, CDR2 FYNNEI, per germline. V lost 7 bases to trimming and J lost 5 bases, with 16 bases between them. This CDR3 is built from 14 residues. CDR3 amino acids: CASTGLPPGDTQYF. The CDR3 nucleotides are TGTGCCAGCACCGGACTCCCCCCGGGAGATACGCAGTATTTT.

This clonotype appeared many times. The chain uses TRBV11-2 and TRBJ2-3, with 7 bases fitting TRBD2. The V gene end was trimmed by 4 bases and the J gene end by 0 bases; junction bases not matched to a gene: 19. The CDR3 length is 20 residues. CDR1 and CDR2 (germline): SGHAT, FQNNGV. CDR3 nucleotide sequence: TGTGCCAGCAGCTGGGTAGGCCTAGCGGAACCCCAAACTAGCACAGATACGCAGTATTTT. As protein: CASSWVGLAEPQTSTDTQYF.

In this sample, this clonotype turned up many times. The rearrangement links TRBV12-3 or TRBV12-4 to TRBJ1-4, with 9 bases matching TRBD1. The CDR3 extends over 14 amino acids. J lost 10 bases, V lost 3 bases, and 6 bases had no gene match. The CDR3 DNA reads as TGTGCCAGCAGTTTCGCGGGACAGGGACGAAAACTGTTTTTT. This translates into CASSFAGQGRKLFF.

Ten or more counts support this clonotype. The V gene is TRBV29-1, the J gene TRBJ1-6; no firm D call. Trimming shortened V by 4 bases and J by 14 bases, and 12 bases separated the two germline ends. In germline, CDR1 is SQVTM, CDR2 ANQGSEA. The CDR3 contains 11 residues. The CDR3: CSVVEGLSLHF. The CDR3 bases are TGCAGCGTTGTGGAGGGCTTGTCCCTCCACTTT.

The sample holds many counts of this clonotype. This chain joins TRBV7-3 and TRBJ2-1; 8 nucleotides match TRBD2. Germline trimming cut 5 bases from V and 8 bases from J; bases unmatched to any gene: 11. The germline CDR1 and CDR2 sequences are SGHTA and FQGTGA. The CDR3 is made up of 15 amino acids. The CDR3 sequence is CASSLPGLDSDEQFF. CDR3 DNA sequence: TGTGCCAGCAGCCTACCGGGACTAGACTCCGATGAGCAGTTCTTC.

The V call is TRBV30, the J call TRBJ2-7; 9 bases agree with TRBD1. Trimming cost V 5 bases and J 4 bases; bases outside gene matches: 12. The CDR3 sequence is 15 residues long. Per germline, CDR1 GTSNPN and CDR2 SVGIG (reference sequence). The DNA of the CDR3 is TGTGCCTGGGACCGGGACAGGGATGGGGCTTACGAGCAGTACTTC. Its protein product is CAWDRDRDGAYEQYF.

This clonotype occurred a few times. V usage is TRBV5-5 and J usage is TRBJ2-5; 7 nucleotides line up with TRBD1. Germline V gene data show CDR1 as SGHKS and CDR2 as YYEKEE (reference sequence). The CDR3 runs 15 residues. Trimming cost V 4 bases and J 4 bases; bases outside gene matches: 10. For the CDR3, the DNA is TGTGCCAGCAGCCAGAGACAGGGCCGCATAGAGACCCAGTACTTC. This gives the protein CASSQRQGRIETQYF.

A word on this clonotype: This may be a read error: a much more frequent sequence differs by one nucleotide. The chain recombines TRBV20-1 with TRBJ2-5; tentative D call: TRBD1 (7 bases). The better agreement between TRBJ2-1 and the DNA end casts doubt on the J call. CDR1 and CDR2 from the germline V gene are DFQATT and SNEGSKA (reference sequence). The CDR3 length is 18 residues. For the CDR3, the DNA is TGCAGTGCTAGAGACAGTATACTCCAGGGGGGCCTCTCCTCGACCCAGTTCTTC. This translates into CSARDSILQGGLSSTQFF.

The chain couples TRBV29-1 to TRBJ1-1; 8 nucleotides match TRBD1. V lost 7 bases and J lost 3; bases outside the gene matches: 10. This CDR3 has 14 amino acids. Per germline, CDR1 SQVTM and CDR2 ANQGSEA. CDR3 residues: CSAGQGADDTEAFF. Here the CDR3 DNA reads TGCAGCGCCGGCCAGGGGGCGGATGACACTGAAGCTTTCTTT.

This clonotype was seen ten or more times. The chain couples TRBV12-3 or TRBV12-4 to TRBJ2-1, with D possibly TRBD2 on 5 matching bases. Trimming took off 3 bases at V and 4 bases at J, with 13 bases between the two ends. This CDR3 is built from 15 residues. Written as DNA, the CDR3 is TGTGCCAGCAGTTTTCGAGGAGGAGGTTACAATGAGCAGTTCTTC. Its protein is CASSFRGGGYNEQFF.

This clonotype was found many times. The rearrangement joins TRBV7-9 to TRBJ1-1, with D perhaps matching TRBD1 (6 bases). The V end lost 8 bases, the J end lost 2 bases, and 9 bases lay between the germline ends. This CDR3 contains 12 residues. The V gene's germline CDR1 is SEHNR and CDR2 FQNEAQ (reference sequence). The CDR3 sequence is CASGGGNTEAFF. The CDR3 DNA reads as TGTGCCAGCGGAGGGGGAAACACTGAAGCTTTCTTT.

This clonotype has at least ten counts. This chain links TRBV12-3 or TRBV12-4 with TRBJ1-1, with D tentatively TRBD1 (6 bases). The CDR3 extends over 13 amino acids. Trimming shortened V by 4 bases and J by 8 bases, and 14 bases separated the two germline ends. In DNA, the CDR3 is TGTGCCAGCAGTTCCCCCTACAGGGTCGAAGCTTTCTTT. It is translated as CASSSPYRVEAFF.

The chain is built from TRBV7-2 and TRBJ2-1, with 9 bases matching TRBD2. The V gene end was trimmed by 5 bases and the J gene end by 6 bases; junction bases not matched to a gene: 5. From germline, CDR1 is SGHTA and CDR2 FQGNSA. The CDR3 sequence is 14 residues long. The CDR3 DNA is TGTGCCAGCAGCGCGGGACTAGCTGGCAATGAGCAGTTCTTC. Its protein product is CASSAGLAGNEQFF.

The rearrangement uses TRBV7-6 and TRBJ2-7, with D hard to call. The CDR3 has 14 residues. Germline V gives CDR1 SGHVS, CDR2 FNYEAQ. V dropped 0 bases and J dropped 2 bases, with 8 bases sitting between them. The CDR3 protein is CASSLALNPYEQYF. The CDR3 DNA follows: TGTGCCAGCAGCTTAGCCTTGAACCCCTACGAGCAGTACTTC. The entire variable domain, with the rest obtained from reference TRBV7-6 and TRBJ2-7, is as follows: GAGVSQSPRYKVTKRGQDVALRCDPISGHVSLYWYRQALGQGPEFLTYFNYEAQQDKSGLPNDRFSAERPEGSISTLTIQRTEQRDSAMYRCASSLALNPYEQYFGPGTRLTVT.

This clonotype has a count of ten or more. This chain connects TRBV6-2 or TRBV6-3 to TRBJ2-6, with D unclear. This CDR3 has 16 amino acids. V lost 0 bases and J 1 base, leaving 7 bases between the germline ends. Looked up from germline, CDR1 is MNHEY and CDR2 is SVGEGT. This chain's CDR3 is CASSYSKGSGANVLTF. As DNA, the CDR3 is TGTGCCAGCAGTTACTCGAAAGGGTCTGGGGCCAACGTCCTGACTTTC.

In its sample, this clonotype was seen a few times. This chain links TRBV7-7 with TRBJ2-1; TRBD2 agrees at 11 bases. Per the germline V gene, CDR1 is SSHAT and CDR2 is FNYEAQ (reference sequence). The junction had 4 bases not matched to a gene; V was cut back by 1 base and J by 8 bases. The CDR3 has 15 amino acids. This CDR3 is CASSLVAGGRDEQFF. The CDR3 region has the DNA TGTGCCAGCAGCTTAGTAGCGGGAGGGCGGGATGAGCAGTTCTTC.

This clonotype has at least ten counts. The chain joins TRBV6-5 to TRBJ1-5; 8 positions match TRBD1. Losses at the gene ends were 2 bases for V and 2 bases for J; bases not matched to a gene: 5. Germline CDR1 MNHEY, CDR2 SVGAGI. This CDR3 has 16 amino acids. CDR3 in DNA: TGTGCCAGCAGTTACGAACAGGGGGGTGGCAATCAGCCCCAGCATTTT. Encoded protein: CASSYEQGGGNQPQHF.

This clonotype was found a few times. The V call is TRBV7-3, the J call TRBJ2-1; 8 nucleotides align to TRBD2. The J segment lost 10 bases and the V segment lost 2 bases, leaving 13 bases of the junction unmatched. Looked up from germline, CDR1 is SGHTA and CDR2 is FQGTGA. CDR3 size: 16 residues. CDR3 DNA: TGTGCCAGCAGCTTATCTAGTGGGGGACTAGTTAACGAGCAGTTCTTC. This translates into CASSLSSGGLVNEQFF.

This clonotype was seen only a few times. The gene calls are TRBV5-1 and TRBJ1-5; the D is unclear. The CDR3 totals 14 residues. Trimming stripped 0 bases from V and 3 bases from J, with 7 bases between. Looked up from germline, CDR1 is SGHRS and CDR2 is YFSETQ. The CDR3 DNA follows: TGCGCCAGCAGCTTGGATCCGACCAATCAGCCCCAGCATTTT. This encodes CASSLDPTNQPQHF.

This rearrangement joins TRBV6-1 to TRBJ2-7, with TRBD1 as a possible D gene (6 bases). V was pared by 3 bases and J by 6 bases, with 18 bases between. The germline V gene has CDR1 MNHNS and CDR2 SASEGT. This CDR3 contains 15 residues. The DNA for the CDR3 is TGTGCCAGCAGTGAGGGTCAGGGGCGGTTCGGCGAGCAGTACGTC. It translates to CASSEGQGRFGEQYV.

This clonotype was counted a few times. The rearrangement joins TRBV5-6 to TRBJ2-2; TRBD2 might be the D (6 bases). CDR3 size: 15 residues. V was shortened by 2 bases and J by 5 bases, with 13 bases between the two germline ends. Germline CDR1 and CDR2: SGHDT and YYEEEE. The DNA of the CDR3 is TGTGCCAGCAGCTTAGGAGGGAGTCGGACCGGGGAGCTGTTTTTT. Amino acids: CASSLGGSRTGELFF.

This chain links TRBV5-1 with TRBJ2-6, with D maybe TRBD1 (6 bases). This CDR3 is built from 19 residues. CDR1 is SGHRS, CDR2 YFSETQ, per germline. V was clipped by 2 bases and J by 2 bases, with 20 bases between them. The CDR3 reads CASSLQFLFRGAGANVLTF. The CDR3 bases are TGCGCCAGCAGCTTACAATTCTTATTCAGGGGAGCTGGGGCCAACGTCCTGACTTTC.

This clonotype was counted many times. The rearrangement links TRBV5-1 to TRBJ2-3, with D possibly being TRBD2 (5 bases). V was clipped by 4 bases and J by 0 bases, with 9 bases between them. The CDR3 length is 14 residues. Germline V gene data show CDR1 as SGHRS and CDR2 as YFSETQ. The CDR3 is CASSPAASTDTQYF. CDR3 coding DNA: TGCGCCAGCAGCCCAGCGGCTAGCACAGATACGCAGTATTTT.

CDR3 nucleotides: TGTGCCATCAGCCCGTCCTACGAGCAGTACTTC. Translated: CAISPSYEQYF. The chain couples TRBV10-3 to TRBJ2-7; no definite D call. The CDR3 contains 11 residues. Germline V gene sequence: CDR1 ENHRY, CDR2 SYGVKD. Trimming left V 6 bases short and J 1 base short, with 4 bases between.